This T cell receptor (beta chain) was documented in a study of human T cells and chemical hapten exposure. Findings and limits, study-wide: It was expanded TCRs that formed significantly more large CDR3 similarity clusters than controls did. With regard to DPC sensitization, TCRs above 1 in 1000 frequency did not change.

With 3 bases removed from V and 9 bases from J, the gap between germline ends came to 12 bases. CDR1 DFQATT and CDR2 SNEGSKA come from the germline V gene (reference sequence). The length of the CDR3 is 11 residues. TCRdb analysed the RACE reads with MiXCR anew, one entry per CDR3 protein. The table has nearly 350,000 distinct CDR3 sequences, around 7% seen once. Time point defined: patch test 1, 2 weeks after DPC sensitization. Treatment defined: therapeutic diphenylcyclopropenone sensitization with weekly scalp DPC. This clonotype was seen only a few times. Its antigen is not identified. Sequenced material: whole blood, taken in connection with sensitization to the hapten diphenylcyclopropenone (DPC). The origin of this receptor is a woman aged 18-29 years with alopecia areata. Some clones in this sample may be carry-over from other donors' samples. The J gene is TRBJ2-7, the V gene TRBV20-1; D call uncertain. The CDR3 loop is CSASFPPRQYF. As DNA, the CDR3 is TGCAGTGCTAGTTTTCCCCCAAGGCAGTACTTC.